This record concerns one T cell receptor (beta chain) sequence. The sample originates from a study of sequential checkpoint blockade in melanoma. Treatment defined: randomized to nivolumab then ipilimumab (arm A) or the reverse (arm B). J gave up 14 bases and V 4 bases, and 14 bases lay outside the gene matches. Germline V CDR1 and CDR2: SGDLS, YYNGEE. The CDR3 length is 15 residues. The data were produced by immunoSEQ multiplex PCR, yet TCRdb's version contains in-frame clones alone and is incomplete. The sample contains some 3,000 clones, about a fifth of which appear only once. The sample here was tumor tissue (inferred from file names), taken from a patient given nivolumab and ipilimumab in sequence. The clonotype was recovered from a human patient with melanoma. Some clones in this sample may be carry-over from other donors' samples. The chain carries TRBV9 and TRBJ1-6; 8 nucleotides align to TRBD1. The CDR3 DNA follows: TGTGCCAGCAGCACCTCGACAGGGGTAACAGGGACCCTCCACTTT. Amino acid sequence: CASSTSTGVTGTLHF.